This TCR beta chain comes out of a study of blood T cells in healthy people across ages. The CDR3 is 13 residues long. Germline V gene data show CDR1 as SGHTA and CDR2 as FQGNSA. Losses at the gene ends were 4 bases for V and 4 bases for J; bases not matched to a gene: 2. Primed by a sample-barcoded 5' primer and a J-beta primer mix, a second PCR proceeded for roughly 6 to 12 cycles. TCRdb fed the 5' RACE reads into MiXCR, producing one record per CDR3 protein. The sample lists around 800,000 distinct CDR3 sequences, 40% to 50% seen once, with roughly 19% in the top ten. There are a few counts of this clonotype.

The V gene is TRBV7-2, the J gene TRBJ2-3, with 7 bases identical to TRBD2. The sequenced sample was blood. The receptor comes from a man aged 55 to 69 in good health. CDR3 loop: CASSSTSSDTQYF. The CDR3, as DNA: TGTGCCAGCAGCTCGACTAGCTCAGATACGCAGTATTTT.